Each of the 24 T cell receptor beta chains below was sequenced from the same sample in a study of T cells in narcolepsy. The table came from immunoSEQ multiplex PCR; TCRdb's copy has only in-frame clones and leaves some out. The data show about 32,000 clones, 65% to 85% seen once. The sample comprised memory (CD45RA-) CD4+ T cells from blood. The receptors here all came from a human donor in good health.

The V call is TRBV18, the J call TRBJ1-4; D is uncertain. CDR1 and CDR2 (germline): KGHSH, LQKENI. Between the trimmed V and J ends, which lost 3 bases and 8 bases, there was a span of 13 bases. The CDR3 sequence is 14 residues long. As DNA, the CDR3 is TGTGCCAGCTCACCCGAGACCAGTCGGGAAAAACTGTTTTTT. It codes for CASSPETSREKLFF.

CDR3 sequence: CASSLSPQYGYTF. Written as DNA, the CDR3 is TGCGCCAGCAGCTTGTCCCCCCAATATGGCTACACCTTC. This chain uses TRBV5-1 with TRBJ1-2, with D uncertain. CDR3 size: 13 residues. V was clipped by 1 base and J by 5 bases, with 9 bases between them. Germline CDR1 is SGHRS and CDR2 is YFSETQ.

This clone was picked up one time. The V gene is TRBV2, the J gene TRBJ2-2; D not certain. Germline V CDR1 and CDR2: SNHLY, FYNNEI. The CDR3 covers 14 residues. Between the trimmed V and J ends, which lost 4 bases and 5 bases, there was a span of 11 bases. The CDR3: CASSVTSETGELFF. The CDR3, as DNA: TGTGCCAGCAGTGTTACCTCCGAGACCGGGGAGCTGTTTTTT. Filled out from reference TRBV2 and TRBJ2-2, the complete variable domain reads EPEVTQTPSHQVTQMGQEVILRCVPISNHLYFYWYRQILGQKVEFLVSFYNNEISEKSEIFDDQFSVERPDGSNFTLKIRSTKLEDSAMYFCASSVTSETGELFFGEGSRLTVL.

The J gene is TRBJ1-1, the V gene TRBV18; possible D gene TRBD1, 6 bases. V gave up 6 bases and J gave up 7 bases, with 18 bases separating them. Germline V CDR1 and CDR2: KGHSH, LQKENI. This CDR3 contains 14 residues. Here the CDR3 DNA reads TGTGCCAGCTCCGAGGCTTCGGACAGCGGTGAAGCTTTCTTT. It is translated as CASSEASDSGEAFF.

In nucleotides, the CDR3 is TGCGCCAGCAGGGGAGCCTACGAGCAGTACTTC. Amino acids: CASRGAYEQYF. The V gene is TRBV10-2, the J gene TRBJ2-7, with D perhaps TRBD2 (5 bases). The CDR3 consists of 11 residues. CDR1 and CDR2 (germline): WSHSY, SAAADI. Trimming removed 6 bases at V and 2 bases at J, with 5 bases between.

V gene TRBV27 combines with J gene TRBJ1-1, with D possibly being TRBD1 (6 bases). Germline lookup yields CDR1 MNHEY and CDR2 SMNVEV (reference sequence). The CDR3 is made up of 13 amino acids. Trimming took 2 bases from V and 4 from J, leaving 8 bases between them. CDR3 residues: CASSLIGGTEAFF. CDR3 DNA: TGTGCCAGCAGTTTAATAGGGGGCACTGAAGCTTTCTTT.

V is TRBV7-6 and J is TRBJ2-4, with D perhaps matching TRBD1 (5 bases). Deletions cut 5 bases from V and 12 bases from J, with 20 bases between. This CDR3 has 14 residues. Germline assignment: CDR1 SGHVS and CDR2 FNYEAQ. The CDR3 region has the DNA TGTGCCAGCAGCCCCGGGCAGGGTGCAGGTCATCAGTACTTC. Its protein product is CASSPGQGAGHQYF. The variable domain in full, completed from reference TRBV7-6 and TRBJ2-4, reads GAGVSQSPRYKVTKRGQDVALRCDPISGHVSLYWYRQALGQGPEFLTYFNYEAQQDKSGLPNDRFSAERPEGSISTLTIQRTEQRDSAMYRCASSPGQGAGHQYFGAGTRLSVL.

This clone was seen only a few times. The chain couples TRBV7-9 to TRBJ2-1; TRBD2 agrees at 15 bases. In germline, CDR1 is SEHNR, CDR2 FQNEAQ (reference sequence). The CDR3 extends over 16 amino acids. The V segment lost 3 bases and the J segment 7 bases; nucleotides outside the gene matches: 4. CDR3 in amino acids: CASSFGGLAGGNEQFF. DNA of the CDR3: TGTGCCAGCAGCTTTGGAGGACTAGCGGGAGGGAATGAGCAGTTCTTC.

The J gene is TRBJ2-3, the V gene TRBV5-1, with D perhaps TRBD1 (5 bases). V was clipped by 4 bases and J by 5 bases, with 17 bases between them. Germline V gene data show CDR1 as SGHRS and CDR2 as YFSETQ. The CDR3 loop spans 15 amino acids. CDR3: CASSQGVSSGDTQYF. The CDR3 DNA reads TGCGCCAGCAGCCAGGGTGTGAGTTCTGGAGATACGCAGTATTTT. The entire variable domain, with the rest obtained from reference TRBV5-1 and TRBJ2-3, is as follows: KAGVTQTPRYLIKTRGQQVTLSCSPISGHRSVSWYQQTPGQGLQFLFEYFSETQRNKGNFPGRFSGRQFSNSRSEMNVSTLELGDSALYLCASSQGVSSGDTQYFGPGTRLTVL.

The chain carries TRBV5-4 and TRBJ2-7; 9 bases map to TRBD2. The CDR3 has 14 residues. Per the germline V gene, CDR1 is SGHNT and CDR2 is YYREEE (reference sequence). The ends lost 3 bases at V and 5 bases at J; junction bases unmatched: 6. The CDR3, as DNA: TGTGCCAGCAGCTCTAGCGGGGCCTTAAACGAGCAGTACTTC. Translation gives CASSSSGALNEQYF.

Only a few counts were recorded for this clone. The CDR3 protein is CASSEGARTEAFF. The DNA of the CDR3 is TGTGCCAGCAGTGAGGGGGCGAGGACTGAAGCTTTCTTT. The J gene is TRBJ1-1, the V gene TRBV6-1; the D gene is possibly TRBD1 (6 bases). Trimming took 3 bases from V and 5 from J, leaving 10 bases between them. This CDR3 comprises 13 residues. Germline CDR1 and CDR2: MNHNS and SASEGT.

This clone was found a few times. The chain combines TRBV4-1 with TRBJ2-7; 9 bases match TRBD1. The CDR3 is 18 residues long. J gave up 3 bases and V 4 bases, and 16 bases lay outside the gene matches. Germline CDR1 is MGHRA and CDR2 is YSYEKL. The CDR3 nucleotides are TGCGCCAGCAGCCCCCCGGGACAGGGCCGGAGGTCTCGCTACGAGCAGTACTTC. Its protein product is CASSPPGQGRRSRYEQYF.

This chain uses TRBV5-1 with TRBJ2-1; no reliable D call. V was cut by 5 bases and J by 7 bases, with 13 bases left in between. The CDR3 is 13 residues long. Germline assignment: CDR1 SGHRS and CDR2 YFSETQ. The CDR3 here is CASRTRTANEQFF. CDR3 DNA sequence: TGCGCCAGCAGGACCCGGACGGCTAATGAGCAGTTCTTC.

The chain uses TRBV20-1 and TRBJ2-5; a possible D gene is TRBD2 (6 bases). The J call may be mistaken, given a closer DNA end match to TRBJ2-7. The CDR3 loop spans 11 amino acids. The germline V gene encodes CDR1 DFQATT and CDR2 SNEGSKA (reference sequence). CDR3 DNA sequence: TGCAGTGCTATTAGCGGTTACGAGCAGTACTTC. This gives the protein CSAISGYEQYF.

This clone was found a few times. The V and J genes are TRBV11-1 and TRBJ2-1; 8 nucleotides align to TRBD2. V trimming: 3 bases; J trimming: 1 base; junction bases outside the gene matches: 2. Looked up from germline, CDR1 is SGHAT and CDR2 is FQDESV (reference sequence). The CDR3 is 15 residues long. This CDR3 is CASSFQRGSYNEQFF. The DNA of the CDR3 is TGTGCCAGCAGCTTCCAGCGGGGGTCCTACAATGAGCAGTTCTTC.

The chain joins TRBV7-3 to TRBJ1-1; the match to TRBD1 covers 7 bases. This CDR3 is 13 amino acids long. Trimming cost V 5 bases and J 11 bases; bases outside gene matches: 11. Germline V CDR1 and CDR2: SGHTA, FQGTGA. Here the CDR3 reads CASSQLTGQRAFF. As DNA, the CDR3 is TGTGCCAGCAGCCAATTGACAGGGCAGCGGGCTTTCTTT.

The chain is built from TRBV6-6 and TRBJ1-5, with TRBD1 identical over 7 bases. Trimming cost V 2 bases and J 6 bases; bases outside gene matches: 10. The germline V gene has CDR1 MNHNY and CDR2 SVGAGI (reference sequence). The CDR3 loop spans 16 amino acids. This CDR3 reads CASSYTTTGRVQPQHF. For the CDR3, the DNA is TGTGCCAGCAGTTACACTACGACAGGGAGGGTTCAGCCCCAGCATTTT.

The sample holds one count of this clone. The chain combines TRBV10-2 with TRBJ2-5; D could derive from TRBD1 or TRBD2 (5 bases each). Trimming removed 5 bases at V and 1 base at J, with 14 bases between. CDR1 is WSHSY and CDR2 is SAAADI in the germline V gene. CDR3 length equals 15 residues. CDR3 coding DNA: TGCGCCAGCAGTCTCGGGACCCAATCCCAAGAGACCCAGTACTTC. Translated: CASSLGTQSQETQYF.

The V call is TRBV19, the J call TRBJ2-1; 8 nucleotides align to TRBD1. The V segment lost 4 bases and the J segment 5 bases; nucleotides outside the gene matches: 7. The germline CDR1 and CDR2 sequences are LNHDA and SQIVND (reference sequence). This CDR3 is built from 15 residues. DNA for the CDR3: TGTGCCAGTAGTAAGGGGCAGGGGGCCCACAATGAGCAGTTCTTC. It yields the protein CASSKGQGAHNEQFF.

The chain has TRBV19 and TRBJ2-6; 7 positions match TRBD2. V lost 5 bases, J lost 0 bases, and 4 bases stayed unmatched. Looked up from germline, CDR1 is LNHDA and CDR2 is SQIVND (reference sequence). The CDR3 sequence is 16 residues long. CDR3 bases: TGTGCCAGTAGTCCTAGGGACTACTCTGGGGCCAACGTCCTGACTTTC. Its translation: CASSPRDYSGANVLTF.

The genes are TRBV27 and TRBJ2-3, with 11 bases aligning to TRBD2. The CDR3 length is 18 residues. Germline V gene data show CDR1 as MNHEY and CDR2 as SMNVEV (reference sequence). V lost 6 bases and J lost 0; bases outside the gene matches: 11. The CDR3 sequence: CASSPTILAGASTDTQYF. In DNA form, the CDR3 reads TGTGCCAGCAGCCCTACTATACTAGCGGGAGCCAGCACAGATACGCAGTATTTT.

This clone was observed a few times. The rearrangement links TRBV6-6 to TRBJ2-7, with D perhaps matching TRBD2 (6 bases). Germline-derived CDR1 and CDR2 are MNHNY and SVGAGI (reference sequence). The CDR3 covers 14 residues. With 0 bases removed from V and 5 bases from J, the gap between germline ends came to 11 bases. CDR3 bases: TGTGCCAGCAGTTACTCGACCGGGAGCAACGAGCAGTACTTC. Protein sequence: CASSYSTGSNEQYF.

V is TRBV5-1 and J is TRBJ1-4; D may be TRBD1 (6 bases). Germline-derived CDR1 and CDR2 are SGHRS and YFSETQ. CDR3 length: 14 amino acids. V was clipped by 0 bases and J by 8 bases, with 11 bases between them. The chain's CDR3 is CASSLVAGDEKLFF. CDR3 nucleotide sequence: TGCGCCAGCAGCTTGGTTGCAGGGGACGAAAAACTGTTTTTT.

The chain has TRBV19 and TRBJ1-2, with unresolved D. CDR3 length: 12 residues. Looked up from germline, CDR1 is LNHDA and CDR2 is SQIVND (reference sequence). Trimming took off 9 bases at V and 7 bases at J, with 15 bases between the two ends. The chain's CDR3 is CASSQASGGYTF. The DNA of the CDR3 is TGTGCCAGCTCCCAGGCCTCGGGTGGCTACACCTTC.